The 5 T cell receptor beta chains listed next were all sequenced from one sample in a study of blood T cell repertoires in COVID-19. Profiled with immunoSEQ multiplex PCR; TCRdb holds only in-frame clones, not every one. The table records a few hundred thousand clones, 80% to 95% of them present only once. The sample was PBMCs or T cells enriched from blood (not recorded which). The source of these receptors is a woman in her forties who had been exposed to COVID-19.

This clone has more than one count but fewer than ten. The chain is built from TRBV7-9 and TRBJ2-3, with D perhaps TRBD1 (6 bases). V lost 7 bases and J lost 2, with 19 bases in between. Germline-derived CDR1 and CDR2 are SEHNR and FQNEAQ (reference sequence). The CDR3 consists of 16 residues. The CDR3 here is CASNPPGAEYTDTQYF. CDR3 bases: TGTGCCAGCAACCCCCCAGGGGCGGAATACACAGATACGCAGTATTTT.

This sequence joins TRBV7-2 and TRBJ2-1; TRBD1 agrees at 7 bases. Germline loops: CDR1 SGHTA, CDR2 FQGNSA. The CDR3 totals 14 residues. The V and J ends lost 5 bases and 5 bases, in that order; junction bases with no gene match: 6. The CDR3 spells CASSKTGSHNEQFF. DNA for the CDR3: TGTGCCAGCAGCAAGACAGGGAGTCACAATGAGCAGTTCTTC.

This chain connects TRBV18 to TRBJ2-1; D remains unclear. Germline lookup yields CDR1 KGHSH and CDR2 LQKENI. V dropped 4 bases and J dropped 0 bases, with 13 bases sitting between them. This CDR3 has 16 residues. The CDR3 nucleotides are TGTGCCAGCTCACGATTATCCGAGAGCTCCTACAATGAGCAGTTCTTC. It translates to CASSRLSESSYNEQFF. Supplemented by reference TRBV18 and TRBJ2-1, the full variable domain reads NAGVMQNPRHLVRRRGQEARLRCSPMKGHSHVYWYRQLPEEGLKFMVYLQKENIIDESGMPKERFSAEFPKEGPSILRIQQVVRGDSAAYFCASSRLSESSYNEQFFGPGTRLTVL.

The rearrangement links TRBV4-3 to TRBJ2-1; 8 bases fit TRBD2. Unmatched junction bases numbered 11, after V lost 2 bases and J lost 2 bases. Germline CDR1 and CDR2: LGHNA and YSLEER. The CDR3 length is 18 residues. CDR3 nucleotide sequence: TGCGCCAGCAGCCAATCCCCTAATAGCGGGACAACCTACAATGAGCAGTTCTTC. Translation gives CASSQSPNSGTTYNEQFF.

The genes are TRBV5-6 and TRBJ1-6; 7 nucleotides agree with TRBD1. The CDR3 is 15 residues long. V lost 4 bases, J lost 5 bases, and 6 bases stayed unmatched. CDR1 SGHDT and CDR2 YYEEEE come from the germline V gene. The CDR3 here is CASSLGQSNNSPLHF. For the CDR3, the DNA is TGTGCCAGCAGCCTGGGACAGTCAAATAATTCACCCCTCCACTTT.